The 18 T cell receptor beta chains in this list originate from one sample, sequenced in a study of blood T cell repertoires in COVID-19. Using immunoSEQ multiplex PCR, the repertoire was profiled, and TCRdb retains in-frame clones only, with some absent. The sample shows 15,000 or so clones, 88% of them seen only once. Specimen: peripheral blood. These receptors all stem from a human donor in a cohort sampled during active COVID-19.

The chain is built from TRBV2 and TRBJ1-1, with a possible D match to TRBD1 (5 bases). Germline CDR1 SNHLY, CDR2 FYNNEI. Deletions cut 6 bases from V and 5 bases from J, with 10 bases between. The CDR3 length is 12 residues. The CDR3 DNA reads TGTGCCAGCAGAGGAGACAGAACTGAAGCTTTCTTT. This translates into CASRGDRTEAFF. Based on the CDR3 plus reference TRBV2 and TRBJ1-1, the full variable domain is EPEVTQTPSHQVTQMGQEVILRCVPISNHLYFYWYRQILGQKVEFLVSFYNNEISEKSEIFDDQFSVERPDGSNFTLKIRSTKLEDSAMYFCASRGDRTEAFFGQGTRLTVV.

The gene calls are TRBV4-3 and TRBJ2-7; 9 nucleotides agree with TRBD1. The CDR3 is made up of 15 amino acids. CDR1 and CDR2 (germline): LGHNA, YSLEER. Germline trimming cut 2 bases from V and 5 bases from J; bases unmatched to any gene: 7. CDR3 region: CASSQQPGTGNEQYF. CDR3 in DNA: TGCGCCAGCAGCCAACAACCCGGGACAGGGAACGAGCAGTACTTC.

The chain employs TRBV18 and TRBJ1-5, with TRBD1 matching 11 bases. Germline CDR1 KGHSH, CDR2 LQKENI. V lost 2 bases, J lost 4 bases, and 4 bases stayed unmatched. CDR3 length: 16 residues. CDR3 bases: TGTGCCAGCTCACCAACCGGGACAGGGGGTAATCAGCCCCAGCATTTT. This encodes CASSPTGTGGNQPQHF.

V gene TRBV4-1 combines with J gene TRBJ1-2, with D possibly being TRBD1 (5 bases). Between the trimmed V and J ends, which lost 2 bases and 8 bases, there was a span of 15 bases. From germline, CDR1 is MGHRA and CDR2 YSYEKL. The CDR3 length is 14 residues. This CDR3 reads CASSQNDTPGGYTF. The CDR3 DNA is TGCGCCAGCAGCCAAAATGACACCCCAGGGGGCTACACCTTC.

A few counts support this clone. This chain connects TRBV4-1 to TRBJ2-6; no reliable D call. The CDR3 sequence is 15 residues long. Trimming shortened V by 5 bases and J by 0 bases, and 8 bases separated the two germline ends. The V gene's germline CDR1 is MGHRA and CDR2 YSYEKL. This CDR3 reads CASSSVLSGANVLTF. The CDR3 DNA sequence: TGCGCCAGCAGCTCAGTCCTCTCTGGGGCCAACGTCCTGACTTTC.

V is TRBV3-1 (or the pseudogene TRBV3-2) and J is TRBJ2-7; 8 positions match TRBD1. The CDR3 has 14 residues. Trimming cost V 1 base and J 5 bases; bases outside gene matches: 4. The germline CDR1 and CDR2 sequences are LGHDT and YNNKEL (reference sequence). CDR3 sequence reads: CASSQGDRTHEQYF. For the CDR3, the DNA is TGTGCCAGCAGCCAAGGGGACAGGACCCACGAGCAGTACTTC.

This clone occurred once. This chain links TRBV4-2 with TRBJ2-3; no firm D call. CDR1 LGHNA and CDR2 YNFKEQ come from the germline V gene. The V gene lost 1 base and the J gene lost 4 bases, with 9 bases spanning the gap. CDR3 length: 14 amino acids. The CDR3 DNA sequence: TGTGCCAGCAGCCAAGTTGTGGCCCCAGATACGCAGTATTTT. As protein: CASSQVVAPDTQYF.

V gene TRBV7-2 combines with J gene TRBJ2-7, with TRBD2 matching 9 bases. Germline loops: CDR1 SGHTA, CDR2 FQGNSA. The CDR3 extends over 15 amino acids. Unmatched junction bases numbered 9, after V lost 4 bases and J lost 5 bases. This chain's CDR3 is CASSSPAGLAHEQYF. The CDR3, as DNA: TGTGCCAGCAGCTCTCCTGCGGGACTAGCCCACGAGCAGTACTTC.

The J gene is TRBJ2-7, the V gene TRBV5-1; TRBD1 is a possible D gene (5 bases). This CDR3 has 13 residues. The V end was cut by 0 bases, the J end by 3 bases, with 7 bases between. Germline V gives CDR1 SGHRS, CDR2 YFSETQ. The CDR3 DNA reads TGCGCCAGCAGCTTGGCAGGGATCTACGAGCAGTACTTC. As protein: CASSLAGIYEQYF.

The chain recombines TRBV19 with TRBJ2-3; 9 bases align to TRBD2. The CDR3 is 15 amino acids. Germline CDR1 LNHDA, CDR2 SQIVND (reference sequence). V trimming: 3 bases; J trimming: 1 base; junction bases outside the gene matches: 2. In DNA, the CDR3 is TGTGCCAGTAGTATCGTAGCGGGGGGCACAGATACGCAGTATTTT. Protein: CASSIVAGGTDTQYF.

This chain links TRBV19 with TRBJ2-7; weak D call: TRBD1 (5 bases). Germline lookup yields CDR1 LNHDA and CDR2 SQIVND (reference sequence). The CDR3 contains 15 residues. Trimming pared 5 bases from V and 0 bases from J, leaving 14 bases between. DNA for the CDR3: TGTGCCAGTAGTGTAAGACAGTCAAACTCCTACGAGCAGTACTTC. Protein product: CASSVRQSNSYEQYF.

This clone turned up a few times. CDR3 sequence (DNA): TGTGCCAGCAGCCCGGCACAGGGGGCGGGACAGCCCCAGCATTTT. As protein: CASSPAQGAGQPQHF. The J gene is TRBJ1-5, the V gene TRBV9, with TRBD1 identical over 9 bases. The CDR3 extends over 15 amino acids. From germline, CDR1 is SGDLS and CDR2 YYNGEE. J was trimmed by 7 bases and V by 4 bases; bases with no gene match: 9. Full variable domain (outside the CDR3, taken from reference TRBV9 and TRBJ1-5): DSGVTQTPKHLITATGQRVTLRCSPRSGDLSVYWYQQSLDQGLQFLIQYYNGEERAKGNILERFSAQQFPDLHSELNLSSLELGDSALYFCASSPAQGAGQPQHFGDGTRLSIL.

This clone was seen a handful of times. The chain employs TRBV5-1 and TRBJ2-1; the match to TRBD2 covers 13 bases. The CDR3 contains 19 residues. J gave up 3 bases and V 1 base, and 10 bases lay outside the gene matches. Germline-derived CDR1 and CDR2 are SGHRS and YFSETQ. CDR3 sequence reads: CASSLLGLAGEGVYNEQFF. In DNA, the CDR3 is TGCGCCAGCAGCTTGTTAGGACTAGCGGGAGAAGGTGTCTACAATGAGCAGTTCTTC.

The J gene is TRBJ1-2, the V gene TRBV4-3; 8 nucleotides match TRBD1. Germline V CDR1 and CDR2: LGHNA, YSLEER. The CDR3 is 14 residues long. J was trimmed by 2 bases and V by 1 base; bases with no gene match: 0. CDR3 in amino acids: CASSQGDRNYGYTF. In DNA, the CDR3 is TGCGCCAGCAGCCAAGGGGACAGGAACTATGGCTACACCTTC.

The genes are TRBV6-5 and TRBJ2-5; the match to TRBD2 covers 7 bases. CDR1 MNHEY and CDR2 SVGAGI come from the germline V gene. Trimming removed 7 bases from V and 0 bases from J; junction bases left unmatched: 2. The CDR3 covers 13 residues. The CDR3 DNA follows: TGTGCCAGCATTCTAGCGGACCAAGAGACCCAGTACTTC. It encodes CASILADQETQYF.

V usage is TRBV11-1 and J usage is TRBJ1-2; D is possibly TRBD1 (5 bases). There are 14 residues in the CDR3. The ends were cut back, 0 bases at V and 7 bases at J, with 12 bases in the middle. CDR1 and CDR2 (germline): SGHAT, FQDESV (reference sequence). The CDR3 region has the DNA TGTGCCAGCAGCTTAGCGAAGGGGCCGGGTGGCTACACCTTC. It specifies CASSLAKGPGGYTF.

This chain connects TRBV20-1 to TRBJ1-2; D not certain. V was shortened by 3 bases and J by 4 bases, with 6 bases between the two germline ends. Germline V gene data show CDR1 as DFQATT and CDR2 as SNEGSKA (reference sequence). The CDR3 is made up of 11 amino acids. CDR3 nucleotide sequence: TGCAGTGCTAGGTTAGCCTATGGCTACACCTTC. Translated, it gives CSARLAYGYTF.

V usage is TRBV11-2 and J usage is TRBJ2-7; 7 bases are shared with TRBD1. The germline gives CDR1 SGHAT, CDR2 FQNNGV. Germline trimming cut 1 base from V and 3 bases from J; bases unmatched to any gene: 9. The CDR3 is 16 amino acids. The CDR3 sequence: CASSLGRGQTRYEQYF. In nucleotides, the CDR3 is TGTGCCAGCAGCTTAGGAAGGGGACAGACCCGCTACGAGCAGTACTTC.